This T cell receptor beta chain derives from a study of shared clonotypes between healthy human individuals. Study as a whole: Used for every donor were three CD4 naive, three CD4 memory, two CD8 naive and one CD8 memory plate.

Germline CDR1 SQVTM, CDR2 ANQGSEA. V lost 3 bases to trimming and J lost 7 bases, with 13 bases between them. This CDR3 has 13 residues. Here immunoSEQ multiplex PCR was the method, and the copy in TCRdb shows in-frame clones only, minus some. The sample lists over 2,000,000 clones, roughly 93% occurring once. Naive CD8 cells lacked CD45RO and underwent positive selection for CCR7, leaving out terminally differentiated effector memory CD45RA+ cells. Adult donors, all healthy and HIV-negative, had no recent acute infections or vaccinations. This receptor was identified in a man between 18 and 35 years old in good health. Some clones in this sample may be carry-over from other donors' samples. Sequencing was done on a sample of naive CD8+ T cells from PBMCs. The chain carries TRBV29-1 and TRBJ2-1; unclear D gene. The CDR3 DNA is TGCAGCGTTGAGGTTCACGGTGGGAATGAGCAGTTCTTC. Translating gives CSVEVHGGNEQFF.